A selection of T cell receptor beta chains follows, all from one sample in a study of CD4+ T cells in melanoma. Some clones are missing from TCRdb's copy, which holds only in-frame ones; the method was immunoSEQ multiplex PCR. The repertoire holds approximately 14,000 clones, with roughly three quarters as singletons. Sequenced sample: cells from a culture (not recorded whether cultured in vitro). These TCRs come from a human donor with melanoma. The conserved cysteine and the conserved F or W are not part of the CDR3 here.

TRBJ2-7	TRBV6-6	ASRSGGSSYEQY
TRBJ1-1	TRBV29-1	SVEDRPGRF
TRBJ1-3	TRBV2	ASSREWGNTIY
TRBJ2-5	TRBV5-1	ASSLGLAGQETQY
TRBJ1-6	TRBV6-1	ASWAGQSPLH
TRBJ1-6	TRBV5-6	ASSWWGATNSYNSPLH
TRBJ1-1	TRBV18	ASSTRGGNTEAF
TRBJ2-3	TRBV5-1	ASSLWTSGGGTDTQY
TRBJ2-5	TRBV5-1	ASSLRGGETQY
TRBJ2-5	TRBV5-1	ASSLRPSGGQETQY
TRBJ2-7	TRBV7-2	ASSPRLAGDEQY
TRBJ2-1	TRBV20-1	SASPRDEQF
TRBJ2-5	TRBV5-1	ASRRGELETQY
TRBJ1-2	TRBV5-6	ASSTGPYGYT
TRBJ2-7	TRBV6-1	ASSEGYEQY
TRBJ1-2	TRBV6-1	ASSPLRYGYT
TRBJ2-1	TRBV2	ASGSYNEQF
TRBJ2-3	TRBV5-1	ASSLAGLAMGNTQY
TRBJ2-2	TRBV29-1	SVHWGSDTGELF
TRBJ1-6	TRBV5-8	ASSFQGGGSPLH
TRBJ2-1	TRBV10-2	ASTSSGTENEQF
TRBJ1-6	TRBV5-6	ASSRYRDRAFGNSPLH
TRBJ1-2	TRBV6-5	ASSQGSGGWNGYT
TRBJ2-5	TRBV5-4	ASSLTGGEETQY
TRBJ1-1	TRBV5-1	ASSLSARGSEAF
TRBJ1-1	TRBV18	ASSSGARAF
TRBJ1-1	TRBV7-9	ASSLMRVENTEAF
TRBJ2-7	TRBV6-6	ASSYPEARSRYEQY
TRBJ1-1	TRBV6-5	ASSLTGNTEAF
TRBJ2-3	TRBV5-4	ASSFSGVNTDTQY
TRBJ1-3	TRBV2	ASSEQGNTIY
TRBJ1-1	TRBV6-6	ASSLGTDTEAF
TRBJ2-7	TRBV2	ASTFPLSYEQY
TRBJ1-1	TRBV5-4	ASSREVNRGEAF
TRBJ2-1	TRBV6-1	ASSVYNEQF
TRBJ2-3	TRBV29-1	SVTIVTGTDTQY
TRBJ2-7	TRBV6-5	ASSSPRTAPYEQY
TRBJ2-3	TRBV7-3	ASSLRLAGGGDTQY
TRBJ1-1	TRBV18	ASSPTPSGGGTEAF
TRBJ2-5	TRBV18	ASSPQVSETQY
TRBJ2-7	TRBV4-1	ASSLAGTYEQY
TRBJ2-7	TRBV19	ASSIKGTGGHEQY
TRBJ2-2	TRBV6-5	ASSYDGNGELF
TRBJ1-5	TRBV29-1	SVAGGYNQPQH
TRBJ1-4	TRBV15	ATSRSAGAINEKLF
TRBJ2-7	TRBV18	ASSPRLVAAASYEQY
TRBJ2-6	TRBV9	ASSADRGGALSSGANVLT
TRBJ2-1	TRBV6-1	ASSEALRAYNEQF
TRBJ2-2	TRBV7-9	ASSWLGTGTTGELF
TRBJ1-5	TRBV18	ASSPTGPDYSNQPQH
TRBJ1-5	TRBV19	ASSIDTVQPQH
TRBJ2-2	TRBV13	ASSSGLADTGELF
TRBJ2-1	TRBV6-5	ASSYSRLFIRQGQF
TRBJ1-2	TRBV5-1	ASTPGLRANYGYT
TRBJ2-5	TRBV9	ASSVAVGGRWETQY
TRBJ1-1	TRBV6-1	ASTLFGGQGTEAF